The 19 T cell receptor beta chains in this list originate from one sample, sequenced in a study of blood T cells in healthy people across ages. It was with a sample-barcoded 5' primer and a J-beta primer mix that a second PCR of about 6 to 12 cycles was run. Each CDR3 protein gets one entry after TCRdb re-called the 5' RACE reads with MiXCR. The repertoire includes around 1,900,000 distinct CDR3 sequences, 35% to 50% of them detected once, and 23% sits in the top ten. Sequenced input: blood. The receptors come from a human donor in good health.

The chain recombines TRBV2 with TRBJ2-1; 8 bases match TRBD1. Germline loops: CDR1 SNHLY, CDR2 FYNNEI. This CDR3 has 14 residues. V gave up 5 bases and J gave up 5 bases; unmatched junction bases: 5. The CDR3 sequence: CASSKNRGDNEQFF. The CDR3 DNA reads TGTGCCAGCAGTAAAAACAGGGGGGACAATGAGCAGTTCTTC. Full variable domain (missing parts from reference TRBV2 and TRBJ2-1): EPEVTQTPSHQVTQMGQEVILRCVPISNHLYFYWYRQILGQKVEFLVSFYNNEISEKSEIFDDQFSVERPDGSNFTLKIRSTKLEDSAMYFCASSKNRGDNEQFFGPGTRLTVL.

J is TRBJ1-1 and V is TRBV11-1; TRBD1 is a possible D gene (5 bases). The germline V gene encodes CDR1 SGHAT and CDR2 FQDESV (reference sequence). Trimming stripped 4 bases from V and 0 bases from J, with 15 bases between. The CDR3 has 16 residues. CDR3 sequence (DNA): TGTGCCAGCAGCTGGGGAACAGGAGAAATGAACACTGAAGCTTTCTTT. Amino acids: CASSWGTGEMNTEAFF.

This clonotype showed up just a few times. This rearrangement joins TRBV6-5 to TRBJ1-4; D gene ambiguous. The CDR3 sequence is 13 residues long. Germline loops: CDR1 MNHEY, CDR2 SVGAGI. Trimming took 9 bases from V and 7 from J, leaving 15 bases between them. The CDR3 loop is CASATREVEKLFF. CDR3 sequence (DNA): TGTGCCAGTGCGACACGGGAGGTTGAAAAACTGTTTTTT.

In this sample, this clonotype turned up a few times. The rearrangement joins TRBV6-1 to TRBJ2-5; D possibly corresponds to TRBD2 (6 bases). The CDR3 runs 15 residues. Germline values: CDR1 MNHNS, CDR2 SASEGT. V lost 7 bases and J lost 2, with 17 bases in between. The CDR3 loop reads CASTRSRGLQETQYF. DNA of the CDR3: TGTGCCAGCACCCGAAGCCGGGGGTTACAAGAGACCCAGTACTTC.

In its sample, this clonotype was seen many times. J is TRBJ2-7 and V is TRBV30; D may match TRBD1 or TRBD2 (6 bases each). CDR1 GTSNPN and CDR2 SVGIG come from the germline V gene (reference sequence). The length of the CDR3 is 15 residues. V lost 4 bases to trimming and J lost 2 bases, with 18 bases between them. CDR3 nucleotides: TGTGCCTGGACGAAGGGGCCGGGGGCGGCCTACGAGCAGTACTTC. Encoded protein: CAWTKGPGAAYEQYF.

V gene TRBV27 combines with J gene TRBJ2-3, with 10 bases fitting TRBD2. Trimming removed 2 bases from V and 2 bases from J; junction bases left unmatched: 10. Germline V gene lookup returns CDR1 MNHEY and CDR2 SMNVEV (reference sequence). This CDR3 comprises 18 residues. The CDR3 coding sequence is TGTGCCAGCAGTTTAGGTTGGGCTAGCGGGGGAGTCACAGATACGCAGTATTTT. Translation: CASSLGWASGGVTDTQYF.

This clonotype has more than one count but fewer than ten. The chain uses TRBV6-2 or TRBV6-3 and TRBJ2-5; D unresolved. The CDR3 contains 14 residues. V was cut by 5 bases and J by 0 bases, with 10 bases left in between. Germline V gives CDR1 MNHEY, CDR2 SVGEGT. The CDR3 is CASSDPRYQETQYF. The CDR3 DNA follows: TGTGCCAGCAGTGACCCCAGATACCAAGAGACCCAGTACTTC.

V usage is TRBV7-2 and J usage is TRBJ2-7, with D possibly being TRBD1 (5 bases). Germline CDR1 is SGHTA and CDR2 is FQGNSA. V was pared by 1 base and J by 1 base, with 11 bases between. This CDR3 spans 15 amino acids. CDR3 bases: TGTGCCAGCAGCTTAGGACAGACCCCGTCCTACGAGCAGTACTTC. Its protein is CASSLGQTPSYEQYF.

Notes on this clonotype: Relative to the germline gene, one junction end is altered; a read error may explain this. The chain joins TRBV7-3 to TRBJ1-6; maybe TRBD1 (6 bases). The V gene's germline CDR1 is SGHTA and CDR2 FQGTGA. CDR3 length: 14 residues. CDR3 nucleotides: TGTGCCAGCAGCTCGACAGGAGGGGACTCACCCCGCCACTTT. Protein: CASSSTGGDSPRHF. The full variable domain, in which reference TRBV7-3 and TRBJ1-6 provide the parts outside the CDR3, is GAGVSQTPSNKVTEKGKYVELRCDPISGHTALYWYRQSLGQGPEFLIYFQGTGAADDSGLPNDRFFAVRPEGSVSTLKIQRTERGDSAVYLCASSSTGGDSPRHFGNGTRLTVT.

Of note for this clonotype: An end of the junction does not agree with germline; a read error may underlie this. In DNA form, the CDR3 reads TGTGCCGGCAGTTTCATAGAGCAGTACTTC. Translated: CAGSFIEQYF. The rearrangement links TRBV12-3 or TRBV12-4 to TRBJ2-5; D ambiguous. This CDR3 region has 10 residues.

This chain joins TRBV4-3 and TRBJ2-7; D is perhaps TRBD2 (6 bases). The CDR3 totals 16 residues. V dropped 3 bases and J dropped 8 bases, with 23 bases sitting between them. Per germline, CDR1 LGHNA and CDR2 YSLEER. In nucleotides, the CDR3 is TGCGCCAGCAGCCAGTCAGGAGGGGTAGGAATTGGAAAGCAGTACTTC. It is translated as CASSQSGGVGIGKQYF.

This clonotype was seen at least ten times. The chain is built from TRBV6-2 or TRBV6-3 and TRBJ2-7; 7 nucleotides match TRBD1. J lost 4 bases, V lost 9 bases, and 6 bases had no gene match. The CDR3 consists of 12 residues. Looked up from germline, CDR1 is MNHEY and CDR2 is SVGEGT. The CDR3 reads CASKRGRYEQYF. The CDR3 nucleotides read TGTGCCAGTAAGAGGGGGCGGTACGAGCAGTACTTC.

Only a few counts were recorded for this clonotype. The J gene is TRBJ1-1, the V gene TRBV7-2; D is unclear. V was shortened by 1 base and J by 4 bases, with 10 bases between the two germline ends. This CDR3 region has 14 residues. The germline V gene has CDR1 SGHTA and CDR2 FQGNSA. The CDR3 region is CASSLGPRSTEAFF. CDR3 DNA sequence: TGTGCCAGCAGCTTAGGACCTCGTTCCACTGAAGCTTTCTTT.

The rearrangement joins TRBV6-2 or TRBV6-3 to TRBJ2-7, with 11 positions matching TRBD2. V lost 2 bases to trimming and J lost 1 base; unmatched junction nucleotides: 10. The germline CDR1 and CDR2 sequences are MNHEY and SVGEGT. The CDR3 runs to 18 residues. This CDR3 is CASSYARRLAGGSYEQYF. As DNA, the CDR3 is TGTGCCAGCAGTTACGCCCGACGGCTAGCGGGGGGATCCTACGAGCAGTACTTC.

This clonotype was detected only once. The rearrangement links TRBV29-1 to TRBJ1-1, with 7 bases matching TRBD1. Per germline, CDR1 SQVTM and CDR2 ANQGSEA. The CDR3 is made up of 13 amino acids. The trim removed 6 bases at V and 4 bases at J, leaving 8 bases unmatched. CDR3 loop: CSVERGQGTEAFF. DNA for the CDR3: TGCAGCGTGGAGAGGGGGCAGGGCACTGAAGCTTTCTTT.

The chain combines TRBV20-1 with TRBJ2-5, with D maybe TRBD2 (6 bases). With the DNA end fitting TRBJ2-7 better, the J assignment may be wrong. The CDR3 runs to 15 residues. Germline CDR1 DFQATT, CDR2 SNEGSKA (reference sequence). The CDR3 sequence is CSATLEGMGSYEQYF. The CDR3 DNA reads TGCAGTGCTACCCTGGAGGGGATGGGCTCCTACGAGCAGTACTTC.

In this sample, this clonotype turned up a few times. The chain uses TRBV4-1 and TRBJ2-7, with TRBD1 as a possible D gene (5 bases). The CDR3 length is 15 residues. Between the trimmed V and J ends, which lost 2 bases and 2 bases, there was a span of 13 bases. Germline-derived CDR1 and CDR2 are MGHRA and YSYEKL. The CDR3: CASSQHLDNPYEQYF. For the CDR3, the DNA is TGCGCCAGCAGCCAACACCTGGACAACCCCTACGAGCAGTACTTC.

This clonotype was counted ten times or more. This chain uses TRBV29-1 with TRBJ2-5; 7 nucleotides align to TRBD2. The junction had 8 bases not matched to a gene; V was cut back by 7 bases and J by 3 bases. Germline V gives CDR1 SQVTM, CDR2 ANQGSEA. The CDR3 spans 13 residues. The chain's CDR3 is CSALAGTKETQYF. CDR3 DNA sequence: TGCAGCGCTTTAGCCGGGACTAAAGAGACCCAGTACTTC.

The chain combines TRBV30 with TRBJ2-3; 7 bases map to TRBD1. The CDR3 is 14 amino acids. Trimming at V came to 3 bases and at J to 6 bases, leaving 9 bases not matched to a gene. Per germline, CDR1 GTSNPN and CDR2 SVGIG (reference sequence). CDR3 DNA sequence: TGTGCCTGGAGGGTCAGGGGGTTGATGGATACGCAGTATTTT. Its translation: CAWRVRGLMDTQYF.